This TCR beta chain emerged from a study of blood T cell repertoires in COVID-19. Data came from immunoSEQ multiplex PCR; TCRdb stores just in-frame clones and leaves some out. The sample records 200,000 to 250,000 clones, over 75% being singletons. Input material: PBMCs or T cells enriched from blood (not recorded which). The clonotype was recovered from a woman between 35 and 50 years old with acute COVID-19.

The CDR3 DNA sequence: TGTGCCAGCAGTCCTCGGGGACAGGGACGGCACTATGGCTACACCTTC. It yields the protein CASSPRGQGRHYGYTF. V usage is TRBV28 and J usage is TRBJ1-2, with TRBD1 identical over 9 bases. This CDR3 spans 16 amino acids. Germline CDR1 is MDHEN and CDR2 is SYDVKM. Trimming cost V 5 bases and J 3 bases; bases outside gene matches: 10.